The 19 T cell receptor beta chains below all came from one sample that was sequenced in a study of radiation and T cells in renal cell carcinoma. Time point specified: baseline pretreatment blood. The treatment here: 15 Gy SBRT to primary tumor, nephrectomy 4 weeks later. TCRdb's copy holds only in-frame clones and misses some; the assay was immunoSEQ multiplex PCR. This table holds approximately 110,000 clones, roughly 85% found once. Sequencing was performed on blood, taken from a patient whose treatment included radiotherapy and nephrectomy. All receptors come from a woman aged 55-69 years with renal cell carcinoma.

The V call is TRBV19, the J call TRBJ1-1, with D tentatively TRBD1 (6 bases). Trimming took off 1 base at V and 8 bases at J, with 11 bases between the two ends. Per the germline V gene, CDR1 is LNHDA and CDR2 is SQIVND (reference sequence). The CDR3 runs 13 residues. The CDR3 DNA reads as TGTGCCAGTAGTATAGGTGGGGGCTCCGAAGCTTTCTTT. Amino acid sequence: CASSIGGGSEAFF. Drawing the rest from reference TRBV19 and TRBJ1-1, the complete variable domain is DGGITQSPKYLFRKEGQNVTLSCEQNLNHDAMYWYRQDPGQGLRLIYYSQIVNDFQKGDIAEGYSVSREKKESFPLTVTSAQKNPTAFYLCASSIGGGSEAFFGQGTRLTVV.

The CDR3: CASSLETGGNTIYF. For the CDR3, the DNA is TGTGCCAGCAGCTTAGAGACTGGTGGAAACACCATATATTTT. The V gene is TRBV7-9, the J gene TRBJ1-3, with D hard to call. Trimming pared 1 base from V and 3 bases from J, leaving 7 bases between. Germline CDR1 and CDR2: SEHNR and FQNEAQ (reference sequence). The CDR3 is 14 amino acids.

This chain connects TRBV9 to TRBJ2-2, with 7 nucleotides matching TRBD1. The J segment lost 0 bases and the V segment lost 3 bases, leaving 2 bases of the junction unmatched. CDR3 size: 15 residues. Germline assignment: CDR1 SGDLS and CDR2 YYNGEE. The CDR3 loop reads CASSGGTANTGELFF. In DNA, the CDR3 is TGTGCCAGCAGCGGGGGGACAGCGAACACCGGGGAGCTGTTTTTT.

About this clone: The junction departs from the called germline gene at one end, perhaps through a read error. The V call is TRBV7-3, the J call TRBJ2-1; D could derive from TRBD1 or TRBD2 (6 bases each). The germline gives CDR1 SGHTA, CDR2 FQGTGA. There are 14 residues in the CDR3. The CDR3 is CASSLTGRNNEQFF. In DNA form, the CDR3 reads TGTGCCAGCAGCCTAACAGGGAGGAACAATGAGCAGTTCTTC.

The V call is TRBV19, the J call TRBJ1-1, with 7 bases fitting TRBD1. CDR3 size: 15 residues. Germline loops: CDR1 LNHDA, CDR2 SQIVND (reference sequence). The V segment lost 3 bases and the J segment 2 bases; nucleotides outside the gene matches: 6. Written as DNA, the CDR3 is TGTGCCAGTAGTATTTCCCGGGACAGAAACACTGAAGCTTTCTTT. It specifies CASSISRDRNTEAFF.

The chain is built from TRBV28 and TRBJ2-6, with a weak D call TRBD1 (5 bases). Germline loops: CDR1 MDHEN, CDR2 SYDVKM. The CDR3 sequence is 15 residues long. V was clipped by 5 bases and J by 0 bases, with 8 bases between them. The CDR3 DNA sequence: TGTGCCAGCAGTCAGGGTAGCTCTGGGGCCAACGTCCTGACTTTC. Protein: CASSQGSSGANVLTF.

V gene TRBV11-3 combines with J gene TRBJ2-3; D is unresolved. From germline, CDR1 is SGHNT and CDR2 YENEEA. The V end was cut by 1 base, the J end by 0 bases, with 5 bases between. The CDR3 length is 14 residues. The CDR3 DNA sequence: TGTGCCAGCAGCTTAGTGGCAAGCACAGATACGCAGTATTTT. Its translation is CASSLVASTDTQYF.

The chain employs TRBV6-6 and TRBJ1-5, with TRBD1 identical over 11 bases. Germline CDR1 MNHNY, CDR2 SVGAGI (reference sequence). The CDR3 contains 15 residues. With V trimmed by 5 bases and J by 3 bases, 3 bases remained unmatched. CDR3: CASSGDRGFNQPQHF. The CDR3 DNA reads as TGTGCCAGCAGTGGGGACAGGGGGTTCAATCAGCCCCAGCATTTT.

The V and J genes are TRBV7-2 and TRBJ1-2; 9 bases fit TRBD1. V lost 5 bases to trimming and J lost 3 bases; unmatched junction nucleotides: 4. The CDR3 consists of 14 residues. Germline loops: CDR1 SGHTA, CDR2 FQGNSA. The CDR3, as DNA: TGTGCCAGCAGCCCCGGGACAGGGCACTATGGCTACACCTTC. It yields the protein CASSPGTGHYGYTF. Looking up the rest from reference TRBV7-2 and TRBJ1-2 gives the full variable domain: GAGVSQSPSNKVTEKGKDVELRCDPISGHTALYWYRQSLGQGLEFLIYFQGNSAPDKSGLPSDRFSAERTGGSVSTLTIQRTQQEDSAVYLCASSPGTGHYGYTFGSGTRLTVV.

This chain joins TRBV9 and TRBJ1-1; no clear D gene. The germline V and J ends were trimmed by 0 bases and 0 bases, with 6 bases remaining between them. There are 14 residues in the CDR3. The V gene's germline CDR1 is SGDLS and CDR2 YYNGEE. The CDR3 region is CASSVAAMNTEAFF. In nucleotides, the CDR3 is TGTGCCAGCAGCGTAGCGGCTATGAACACTGAAGCTTTCTTT.

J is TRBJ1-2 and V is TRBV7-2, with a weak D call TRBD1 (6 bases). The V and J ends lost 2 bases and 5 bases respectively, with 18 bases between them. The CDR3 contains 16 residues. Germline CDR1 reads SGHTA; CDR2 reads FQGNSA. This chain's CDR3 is CASSLKFADRYYGYTF. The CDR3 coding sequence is TGTGCCAGCAGCTTAAAATTCGCTGACAGGTATTATGGCTACACCTTC.

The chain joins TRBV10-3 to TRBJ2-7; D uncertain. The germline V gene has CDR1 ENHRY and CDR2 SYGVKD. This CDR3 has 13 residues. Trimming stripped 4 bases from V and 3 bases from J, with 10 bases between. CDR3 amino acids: CAISGGDGYEQYF. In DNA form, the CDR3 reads TGTGCCATCAGTGGAGGAGACGGCTACGAGCAGTACTTC.

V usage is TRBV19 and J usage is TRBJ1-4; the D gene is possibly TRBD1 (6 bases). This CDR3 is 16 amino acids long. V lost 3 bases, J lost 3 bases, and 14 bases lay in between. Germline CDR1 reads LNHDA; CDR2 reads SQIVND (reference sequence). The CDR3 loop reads CASSIFGGAANEKLFF. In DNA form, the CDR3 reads TGTGCCAGTAGTATTTTTGGGGGGGCGGCTAATGAAAAACTGTTTTTT.

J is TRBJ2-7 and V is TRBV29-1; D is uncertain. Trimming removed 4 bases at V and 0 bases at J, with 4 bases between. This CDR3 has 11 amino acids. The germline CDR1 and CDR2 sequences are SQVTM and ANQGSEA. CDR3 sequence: CSVASSYEQYF. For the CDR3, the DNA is TGCAGCGTTGCTAGCTCCTACGAGCAGTACTTC.

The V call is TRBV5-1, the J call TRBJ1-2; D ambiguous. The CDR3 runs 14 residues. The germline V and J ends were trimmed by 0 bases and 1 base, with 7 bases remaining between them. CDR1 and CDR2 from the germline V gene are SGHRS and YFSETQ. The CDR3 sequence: CASSLVSDNYGYTF. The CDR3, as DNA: TGCGCCAGCAGCTTGGTGTCGGATAACTATGGCTACACCTTC. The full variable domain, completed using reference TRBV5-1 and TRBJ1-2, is KAGVTQTPRYLIKTRGQQVTLSCSPISGHRSVSWYQQTPGQGLQFLFEYFSETQRNKGNFPGRFSGRQFSNSRSEMNVSTLELGDSALYLCASSLVSDNYGYTFGSGTRLTVV.

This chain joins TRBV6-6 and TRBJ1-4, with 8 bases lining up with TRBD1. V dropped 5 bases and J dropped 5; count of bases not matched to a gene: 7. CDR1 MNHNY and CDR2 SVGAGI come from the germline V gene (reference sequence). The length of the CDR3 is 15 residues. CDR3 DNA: TGTGCCAGCAGTCCCGCAGGGGGCGGCAATGAAAAACTGTTTTTT. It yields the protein CASSPAGGGNEKLFF.

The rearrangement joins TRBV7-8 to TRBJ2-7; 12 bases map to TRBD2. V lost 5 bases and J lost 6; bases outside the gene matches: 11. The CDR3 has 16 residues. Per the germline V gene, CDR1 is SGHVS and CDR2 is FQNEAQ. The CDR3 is CASSQPLAGGPAEQYF. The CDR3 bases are TGTGCCAGCAGCCAGCCGCTAGCGGGAGGGCCGGCCGAGCAGTACTTC.

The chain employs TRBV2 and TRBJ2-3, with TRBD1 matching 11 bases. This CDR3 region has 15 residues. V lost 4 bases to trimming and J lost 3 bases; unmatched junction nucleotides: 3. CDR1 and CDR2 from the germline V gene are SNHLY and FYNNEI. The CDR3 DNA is TGTGCCAGCAGTGTAGGGACAGGGGGGACAGATACGCAGTATTTT. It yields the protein CASSVGTGGTDTQYF. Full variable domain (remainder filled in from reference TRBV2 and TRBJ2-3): EPEVTQTPSHQVTQMGQEVILRCVPISNHLYFYWYRQILGQKVEFLVSFYNNEISEKSEIFDDQFSVERPDGSNFTLKIRSTKLEDSAMYFCASSVGTGGTDTQYFGPGTRLTVL.

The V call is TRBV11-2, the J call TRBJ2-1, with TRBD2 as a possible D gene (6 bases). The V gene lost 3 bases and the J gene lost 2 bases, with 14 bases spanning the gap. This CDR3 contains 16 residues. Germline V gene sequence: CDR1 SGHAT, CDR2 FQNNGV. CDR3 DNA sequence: TGTGCCAGCAGCTTTGGAGGGGAGGCCACCTACAATGAGCAGTTCTTC. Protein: CASSFGGEATYNEQFF.